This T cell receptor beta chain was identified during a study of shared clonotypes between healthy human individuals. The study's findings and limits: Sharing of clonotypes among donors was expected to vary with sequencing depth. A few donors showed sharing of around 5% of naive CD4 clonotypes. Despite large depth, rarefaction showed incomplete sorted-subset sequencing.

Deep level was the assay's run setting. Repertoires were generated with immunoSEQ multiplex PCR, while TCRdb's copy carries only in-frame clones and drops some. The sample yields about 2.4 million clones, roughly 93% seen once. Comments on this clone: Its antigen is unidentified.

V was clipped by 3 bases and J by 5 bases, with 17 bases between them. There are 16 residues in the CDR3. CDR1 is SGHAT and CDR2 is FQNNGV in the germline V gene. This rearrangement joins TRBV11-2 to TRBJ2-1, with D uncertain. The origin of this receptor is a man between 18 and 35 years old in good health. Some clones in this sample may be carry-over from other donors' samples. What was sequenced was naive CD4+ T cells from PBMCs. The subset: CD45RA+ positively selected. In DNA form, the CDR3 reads TGTGCCAGCAGCTTGACTCGGACGAACGGTAACAATGAGCAGTTCTTC. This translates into CASSLTRTNGNNEQFF. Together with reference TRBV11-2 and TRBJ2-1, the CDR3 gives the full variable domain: EAGVAQSPRYKIIEKRQSVAFWCNPISGHATLYWYQQILGQGPKLLIQFQNNGVVDDSQLPKDRFSAERLKGVDSTLKIQPAKLEDSAVYLCASSLTRTNGNNEQFFGPGTRLTVL.